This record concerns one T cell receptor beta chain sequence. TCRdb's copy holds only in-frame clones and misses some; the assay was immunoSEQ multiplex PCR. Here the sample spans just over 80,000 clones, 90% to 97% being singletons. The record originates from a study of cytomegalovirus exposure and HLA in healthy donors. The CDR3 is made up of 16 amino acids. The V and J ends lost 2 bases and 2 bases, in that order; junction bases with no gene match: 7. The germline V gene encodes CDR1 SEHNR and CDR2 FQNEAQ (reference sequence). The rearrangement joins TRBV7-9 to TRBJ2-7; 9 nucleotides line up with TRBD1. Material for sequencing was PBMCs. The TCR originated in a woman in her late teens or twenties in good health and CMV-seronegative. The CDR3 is CASSLTGTGLPYEQYF. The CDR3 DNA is TGTGCCAGCAGCTTAACCGGGACAGGGTTACCCTACGAGCAGTACTTC.